The clone carrying this T cell receptor (beta chain) occurred a few times. The antigen remains undetermined. The entry originates in a study of Graves' ophthalmopathy and Graves' hyperthyroidism. Turning to the study itself: Hyperthyroidism was classified as stable if no ophthalmopathy occurred within 18 months of follow-up.

J gave up 2 bases and V 3 bases, and 4 bases lay outside the gene matches. CDR1 MGHRA and CDR2 YSYEKL come from the germline V gene. This CDR3 spans 14 amino acids. General study findings and limits: Most thyroid clonotypes expanded beyond 0.001 frequency were also found in blood.

Researchers took RNA transcripts and amplified TCR beta CDR3 regions from them. A first-round RT-PCR used HTBI primers, followed by a second-round multiplex PCR. TCRdb reprocessed the multiplex PCR reads via MiXCR and lists one record per CDR3 protein. The data show 560,000 or so distinct CDR3 sequences, under 45% seen once. This chain connects TRBV4-1 to TRBJ2-7; 7 nucleotides line up with TRBD1. The sequenced sample was peripheral blood or thyroid tissue (not recorded which). The sequence was obtained from an adult man with Graves' hyperthyroidism. CDR3 in amino acids: CASSQGQLTYEQYF. The DNA of the CDR3 is TGCGCCAGCAGCCAGGGACAGTTGACCTACGAGCAGTACTTC.